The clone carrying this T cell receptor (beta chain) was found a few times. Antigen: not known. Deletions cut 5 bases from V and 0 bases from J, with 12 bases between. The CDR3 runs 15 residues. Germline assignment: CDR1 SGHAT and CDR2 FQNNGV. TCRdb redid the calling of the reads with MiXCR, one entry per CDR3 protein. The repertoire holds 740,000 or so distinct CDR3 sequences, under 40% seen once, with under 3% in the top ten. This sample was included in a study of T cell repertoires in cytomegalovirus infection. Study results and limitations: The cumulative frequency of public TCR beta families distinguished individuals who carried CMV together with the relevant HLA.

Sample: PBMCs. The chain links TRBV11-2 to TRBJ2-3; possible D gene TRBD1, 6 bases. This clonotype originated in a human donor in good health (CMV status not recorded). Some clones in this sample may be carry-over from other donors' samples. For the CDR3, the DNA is TGTGCCAGCAGCCCCCAGGACAGCAGCACAGATACGCAGTATTTT. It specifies CASSPQDSSTDTQYF.